The 16 T cell receptor beta chains listed next were all sequenced from one sample in a study of T cell responses to AZD1222 COVID-19 vaccine (dated by TCRdb to the early 2020s). Library generation was performed with the immunoSEQ multiplex PCR assay. The table comes from immuneACCESS by way of TCRdb, which keeps in-frame sequences with V and J called. Part of the clones is missing from these tables; in studies checked, under half for an unresolved V gene and the rest for unknown reasons. The sample has more than 110,000 clones on record, 90% of them singletons. The ten largest make up about 3% of the sample. This specimen's time point label, per the study, means: baseline before first vaccination. Material: peripheral blood, obtained on day 0 of AZD1222 vaccination. The receptors stem from an adult in good health.

J is TRBJ1-6 and V is TRBV3-1 (or the pseudogene TRBV3-2); unclear D gene. This CDR3 has 12 amino acids. From germline, CDR1 is LGHDT and CDR2 YNNKEL (reference sequence). V gave up 2 bases and J gave up 6 bases, with 2 bases separating them. Here the CDR3 DNA reads TGTGCCAGCAGCCAAAGTAATTCACCCCTCCACTTT. Encoded protein: CASSQSNSPLHF.

V gene TRBV9 combines with J gene TRBJ1-1, with D hard to call. CDR3 length equals 15 residues. V gave up 0 bases and J gave up 1 base, with 10 bases separating them. The V gene's germline CDR1 is SGDLS and CDR2 YYNGEE. This chain's CDR3 is CASSVGGIANTEAFF. The CDR3, as DNA: TGTGCCAGCAGCGTAGGGGGAATTGCGAACACTGAAGCTTTCTTT.

The rearrangement links TRBV6-5 to TRBJ2-3, with 9 bases matching TRBD2. J was trimmed by 5 bases and V by 4 bases; bases with no gene match: 7. Germline V gene lookup returns CDR1 MNHEY and CDR2 SVGAGI. This CDR3 region has 15 residues. In DNA, the CDR3 is TGTGCCAGCAGTTCCCCTGCGGGAGGGCGAGATACGCAGTATTTT. This gives the protein CASSSPAGGRDTQYF.

The chain links TRBV12-1 to TRBJ2-4. TRBV12-1 is tagged as a pseudogene. The CDR3 loop spans 17 amino acids. As DNA, the CDR3 is TGTGCCAGCACCACCGTCGGGACGTACCTAGCCAAAAACATTCAGTACTTC. Encoded protein: CASTTVGTYLAKNIQYF.

The chain employs TRBV5-1 and TRBJ1-6, with D unresolved. The germline gives CDR1 SGHRS, CDR2 YFSETQ. The CDR3 length is 15 residues. V was cut by 4 bases and J by 3 bases, with 11 bases left in between. Here the CDR3 DNA reads TGCGCCAGCAGCGCTCGGACGGACTATAATTCACCCCTCCACTTT. This codes for CASSARTDYNSPLHF.

The genes are TRBV7-8 and TRBJ2-2; no reliable D call. The length of the CDR3 is 16 residues. V shed 2 bases and J shed 3 bases, with 13 bases lying between them. The germline gives CDR1 SGHVS, CDR2 FQNEAQ. CDR3 sequence reads: CASSLSIASYTGELFF. DNA for the CDR3: TGTGCCAGCAGCTTATCCATAGCCTCTTACACCGGGGAGCTGTTTTTT. The full variable domain, with the rest looked up from reference TRBV7-8 and TRBJ2-2, is GAGVSQSPRYKVAKRGQDVALRCDPISGHVSLFWYQQALGQGPEFLTYFQNEAQLDKSGLPSDRFFAERPEGSVSTLKIQRTQQEDSAVYLCASSLSIASYTGELFFGEGSRLTVL.

V usage is TRBV29-1 and J usage is TRBJ1-1; the D is unclear. CDR3 length: 11 amino acids. The germline CDR1 and CDR2 sequences are SQVTM and ANQGSEA. V shed 8 bases and J shed 3 bases, with 10 bases lying between them. The chain's CDR3 is CSSVGDTEAFF. The CDR3, as DNA: TGCAGCTCGGTTGGGGACACTGAAGCTTTCTTT. Together with reference TRBV29-1 and TRBJ1-1, the CDR3 gives the full variable domain: SAVISQKPSRDICQRGTSLTIQCQVDSQVTMMFWYRQQPGQSLTLIATANQGSEATYESGFVIDKFPISRPNLTFSTLTVSNMSPEDSSIYLCSSVGDTEAFFGQGTRLTVV.

The V gene is TRBV7-9, the J gene TRBJ2-5; 9 bases match TRBD2. Trimming cost V 0 bases and J 4 bases; bases outside gene matches: 9. This CDR3 contains 17 residues. The germline V gene encodes CDR1 SEHNR and CDR2 FQNEAQ (reference sequence). The CDR3 region is CASSLARASGERETQYF. The CDR3 nucleotides are TGTGCCAGCAGCTTAGCGAGGGCTAGCGGGGAGCGAGAGACCCAGTACTTC.

The chain employs TRBV20-1 and TRBJ1-2; 9 bases align to TRBD1. CDR1 and CDR2 (germline): DFQATT, SNEGSKA (reference sequence). J lost 3 bases, V lost 3 bases, and 2 bases had no gene match. The CDR3 loop spans 13 amino acids. As DNA, the CDR3 is TGCAGTGCTAGTAGGACAGGGGACTATGGCTACACCTTC. Its translation: CSASRTGDYGYTF.

V usage is TRBV5-5 and J usage is TRBJ1-2; TRBD1 is a possible D gene (6 bases). Germline V gives CDR1 SGHKS, CDR2 YYEKEE (reference sequence). The V end lost 5 bases, the J end lost 3 bases, and 11 bases lay between the germline ends. The CDR3 is 13 amino acids. The CDR3 sequence: CASRLDSHYGYTF. CDR3 DNA sequence: TGTGCCAGCAGACTGGACAGCCACTATGGCTACACCTTC.

The rearrangement joins TRBV19 to TRBJ2-2; D not certain. In germline, CDR1 is LNHDA, CDR2 SQIVND (reference sequence). This CDR3 spans 13 amino acids. V was cut by 2 bases and J by 6 bases, with 7 bases left in between. CDR3 in DNA: TGTGCCAGTAGTATAATAGTCGCCGGGGAGCTGTTTTTT. Translating it yields CASSIIVAGELFF. The entire variable domain, with the rest obtained from reference TRBV19 and TRBJ2-2, is as follows: DGGITQSPKYLFRKEGQNVTLSCEQNLNHDAMYWYRQDPGQGLRLIYYSQIVNDFQKGDIAEGYSVSREKKESFPLTVTSAQKNPTAFYLCASSIIVAGELFFGEGSRLTVL.

This sequence joins TRBV19 and TRBJ1-5; 8 bases align to TRBD1. Unmatched junction bases numbered 14, after V lost 4 bases and J lost 6 bases. Germline CDR1 is LNHDA and CDR2 is SQIVND (reference sequence). The CDR3 is made up of 17 amino acids. The CDR3 nucleotides are TGTGCCAGTAGTACCCTAGGGGGGTGGACAGGGCCTCAGCCCCAGCATTTT. Translation: CASSTLGGWTGPQPQHF.

The chain has TRBV19 and TRBJ2-7; D remains unclear. The CDR3 runs 10 residues. Deletions cut 9 bases from V and 7 bases from J, with 10 bases between. Looked up from germline, CDR1 is LNHDA and CDR2 is SQIVND (reference sequence). The CDR3 here is CASLTSEQYF. CDR3 coding DNA: TGTGCCAGCCTCACATCGGAGCAGTACTTC.

This clone appeared a single time. This chain links TRBV9 with TRBJ1-3; 7 nucleotides match TRBD1. CDR1 is SGDLS, CDR2 YYNGEE, per germline. The length of the CDR3 is 16 residues. J gave up 0 bases and V 3 bases, and 6 bases lay outside the gene matches. CDR3 amino acids: CASSAARDSSGNTIYF. The CDR3 DNA is TGTGCCAGCAGCGCGGCCAGGGACAGCTCTGGAAACACCATATATTTT.

The chain carries TRBV25-1 and TRBJ2-3; D unresolved. Germline CDR1 reads MGHDK; CDR2 reads SYGVNS. The CDR3 spans 14 residues. Trimming cost V 1 base and J 6 bases, with 11 bases left between them. The CDR3 reads CASSESQGKDTQYF. In DNA, the CDR3 is TGTGCCAGCAGTGAATCACAAGGGAAGGATACGCAGTATTTT.

About this clone itself: At the DNA level, this CDR3 is encoded by other sequences in the same sample as well. The chain links TRBV5-1 to TRBJ2-7; no clear D. Trimming cost V 0 bases and J 6 bases, with 4 bases left between them. The CDR3 totals 11 residues. Germline lookup yields CDR1 SGHRS and CDR2 YFSETQ. In DNA, the CDR3 is TGCGCCAGCAGCTTGGGACCCGAGCAGTACTTC. It yields the protein CASSLGPEQYF.